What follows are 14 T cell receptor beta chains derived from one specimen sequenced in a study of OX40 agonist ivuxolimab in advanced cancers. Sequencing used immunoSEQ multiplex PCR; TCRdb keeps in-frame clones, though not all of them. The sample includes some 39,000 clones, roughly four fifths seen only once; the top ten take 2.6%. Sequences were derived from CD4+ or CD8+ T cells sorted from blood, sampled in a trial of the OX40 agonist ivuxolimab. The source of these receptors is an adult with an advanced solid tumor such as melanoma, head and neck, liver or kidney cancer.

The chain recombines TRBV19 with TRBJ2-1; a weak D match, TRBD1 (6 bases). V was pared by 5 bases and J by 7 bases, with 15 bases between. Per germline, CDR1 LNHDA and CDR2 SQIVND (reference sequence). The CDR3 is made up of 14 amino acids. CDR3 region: CASSLSGTLNEQFF. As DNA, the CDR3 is TGTGCCAGTAGTTTGTCCGGGACATTGAATGAGCAGTTCTTC.

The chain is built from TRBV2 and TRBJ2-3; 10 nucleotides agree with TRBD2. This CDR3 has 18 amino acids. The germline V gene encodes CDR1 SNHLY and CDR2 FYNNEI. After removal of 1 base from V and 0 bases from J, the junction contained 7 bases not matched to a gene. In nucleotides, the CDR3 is TGTGCCAGCAGTGAAGTCGAGACTAGCGGGCTGAGCACAGATACGCAGTATTTT. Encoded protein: CASSEVETSGLSTDTQYF.

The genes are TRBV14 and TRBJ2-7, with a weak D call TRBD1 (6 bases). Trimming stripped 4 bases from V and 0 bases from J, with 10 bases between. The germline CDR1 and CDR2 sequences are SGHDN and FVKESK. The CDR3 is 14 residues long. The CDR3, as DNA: TGTGCCAGCAGCCCAGGACAGTCCTCCTACGAGCAGTACGTC. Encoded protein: CASSPGQSSYEQYV.

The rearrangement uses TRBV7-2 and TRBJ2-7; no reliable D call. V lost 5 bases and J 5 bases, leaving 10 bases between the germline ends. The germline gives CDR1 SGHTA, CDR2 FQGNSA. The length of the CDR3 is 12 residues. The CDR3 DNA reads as TGTGCCAGCAGCCACGGTCTGGACGAGCAGTACTTC. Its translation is CASSHGLDEQYF.

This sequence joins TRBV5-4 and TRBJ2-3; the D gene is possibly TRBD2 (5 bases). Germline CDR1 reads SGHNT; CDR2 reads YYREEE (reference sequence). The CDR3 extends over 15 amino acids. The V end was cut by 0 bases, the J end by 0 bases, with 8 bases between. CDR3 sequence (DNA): TGTGCCAGCAGCTTGGGGGGAGCTAGCACAGATACGCAGTATTTT. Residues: CASSLGGASTDTQYF.

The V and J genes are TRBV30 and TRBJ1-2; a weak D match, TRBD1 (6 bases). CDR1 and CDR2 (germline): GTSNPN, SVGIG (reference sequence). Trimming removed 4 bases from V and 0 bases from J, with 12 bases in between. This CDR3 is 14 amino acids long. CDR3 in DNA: TGTGCCTGGAATAAGGACAGTACTAACTATGGCTACACCTTC. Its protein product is CAWNKDSTNYGYTF.

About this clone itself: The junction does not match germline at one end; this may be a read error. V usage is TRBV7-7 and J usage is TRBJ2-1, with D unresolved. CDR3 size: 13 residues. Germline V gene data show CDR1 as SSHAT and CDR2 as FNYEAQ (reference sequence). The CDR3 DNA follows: TGTGCTAGCAGCCCCTCTCAGTACAATGAGCAGTTCTTC. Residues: CASSPSQYNEQFF.

This chain's CDR3 is CASSRRLAGGGDTQYF. Written as DNA, the CDR3 is TGTGCCAGCAGCCGTCGACTAGCGGGAGGAGGAGATACGCAGTATTTT. The chain uses TRBV4-2 and TRBJ2-3; 13 nucleotides align to TRBD2. The CDR3 is made up of 16 amino acids. The trim removed 4 bases at V and 5 bases at J, leaving 6 bases unmatched. The germline gives CDR1 LGHNA, CDR2 YNFKEQ.

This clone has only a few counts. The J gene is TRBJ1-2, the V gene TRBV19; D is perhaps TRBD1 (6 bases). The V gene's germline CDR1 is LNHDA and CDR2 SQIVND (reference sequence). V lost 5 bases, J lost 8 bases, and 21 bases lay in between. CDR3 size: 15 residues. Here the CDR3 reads CASSSNRASLGGYTF. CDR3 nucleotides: TGTGCCAGTAGTTCCAACAGGGCCTCCTTAGGAGGCTACACCTTC.

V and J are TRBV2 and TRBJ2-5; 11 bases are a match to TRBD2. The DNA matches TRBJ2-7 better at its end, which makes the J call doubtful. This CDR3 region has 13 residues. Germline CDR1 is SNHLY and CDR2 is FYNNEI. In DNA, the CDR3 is TGTGCCAGCATACTAGCGGGAGCCTACGAGCAGTACTTC. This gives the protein CASILAGAYEQYF.

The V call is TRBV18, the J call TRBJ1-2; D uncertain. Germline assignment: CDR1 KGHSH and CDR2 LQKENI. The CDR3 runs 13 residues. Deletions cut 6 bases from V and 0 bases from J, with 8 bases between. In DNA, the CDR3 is TGTGCCAGCTCGGACGGTGCTAACTATGGCTACACCTTC. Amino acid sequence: CASSDGANYGYTF.

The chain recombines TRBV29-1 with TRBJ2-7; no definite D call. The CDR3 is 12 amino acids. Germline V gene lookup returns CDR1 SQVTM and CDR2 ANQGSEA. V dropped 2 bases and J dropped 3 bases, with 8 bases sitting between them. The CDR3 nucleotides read TGCAGCGTTGAAATTACGGACTACGAGCAGTACTTC. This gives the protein CSVEITDYEQYF.

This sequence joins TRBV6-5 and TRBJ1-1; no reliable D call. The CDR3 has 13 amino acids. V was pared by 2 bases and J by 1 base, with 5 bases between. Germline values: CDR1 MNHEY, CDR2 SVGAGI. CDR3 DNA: TGTGCCAGCAGTTACAACCGGAACACTGAAGCTTTCTTT. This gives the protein CASSYNRNTEAFF.

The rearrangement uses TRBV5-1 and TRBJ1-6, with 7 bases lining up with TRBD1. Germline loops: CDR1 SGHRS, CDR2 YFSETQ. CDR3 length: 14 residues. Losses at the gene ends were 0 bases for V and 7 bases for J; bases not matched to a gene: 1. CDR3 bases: TGCGCCAGCAGCTTGGCAGGGGGGAATTCACCCCTCCACTTT. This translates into CASSLAGGNSPLHF.